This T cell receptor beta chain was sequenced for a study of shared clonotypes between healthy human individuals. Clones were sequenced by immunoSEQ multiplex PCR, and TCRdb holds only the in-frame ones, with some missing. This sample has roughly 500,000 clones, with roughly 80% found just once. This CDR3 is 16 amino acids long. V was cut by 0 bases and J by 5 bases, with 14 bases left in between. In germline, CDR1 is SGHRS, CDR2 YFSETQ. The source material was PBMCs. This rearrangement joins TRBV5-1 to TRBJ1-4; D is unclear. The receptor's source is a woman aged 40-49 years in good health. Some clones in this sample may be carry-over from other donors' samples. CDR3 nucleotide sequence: TGCGCCAGCAGCTTGGCCGGCCCGGAAAACAATGAAAAACTGTTTTTT. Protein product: CASSLAGPENNEKLFF.